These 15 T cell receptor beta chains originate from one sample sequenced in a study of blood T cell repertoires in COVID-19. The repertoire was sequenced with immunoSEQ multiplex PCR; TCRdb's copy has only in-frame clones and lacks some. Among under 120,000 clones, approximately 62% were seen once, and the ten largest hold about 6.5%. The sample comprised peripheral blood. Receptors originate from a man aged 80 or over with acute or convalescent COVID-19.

DNA for the CDR3: TGCGCCAGAACACAGGGTCCCTACGAGCAGTACTTC. This sequence encodes CARTQGPYEQYF. This chain uses TRBV4-1 with TRBJ2-7, with D possibly being TRBD1 (6 bases). The CDR3 spans 12 residues. The germline V and J ends were trimmed by 9 bases and 2 bases, with 11 bases remaining between them. CDR1 is MGHRA, CDR2 YSYEKL, per germline.

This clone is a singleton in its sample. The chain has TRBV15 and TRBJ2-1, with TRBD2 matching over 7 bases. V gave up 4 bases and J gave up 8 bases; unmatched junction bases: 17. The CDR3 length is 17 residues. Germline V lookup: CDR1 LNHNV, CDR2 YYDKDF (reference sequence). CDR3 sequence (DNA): TGTGCCACCAGCAATGGTTGGGAGGGAGGGTTGTCCGATGAGCAGTTCTTC. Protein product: CATSNGWEGGLSDEQFF.

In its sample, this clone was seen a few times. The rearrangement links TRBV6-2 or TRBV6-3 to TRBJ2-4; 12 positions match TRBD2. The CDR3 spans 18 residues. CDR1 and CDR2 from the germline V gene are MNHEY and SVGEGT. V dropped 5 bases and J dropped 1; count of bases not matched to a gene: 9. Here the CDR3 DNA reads TGTGCCAGCAGTCCGTTGGGACTAGCGGGTCCGGCCAAAAACATTCAGTACTTC. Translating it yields CASSPLGLAGPAKNIQYF.

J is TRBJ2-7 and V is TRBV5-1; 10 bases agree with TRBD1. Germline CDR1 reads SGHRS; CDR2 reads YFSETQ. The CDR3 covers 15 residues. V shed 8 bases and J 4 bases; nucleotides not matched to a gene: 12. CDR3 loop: CASKTGTGDVYEQYF. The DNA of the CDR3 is TGCGCCAGTAAGACCGGGACAGGGGACGTATACGAGCAGTACTTC. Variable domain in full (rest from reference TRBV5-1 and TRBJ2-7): KAGVTQTPRYLIKTRGQQVTLSCSPISGHRSVSWYQQTPGQGLQFLFEYFSETQRNKGNFPGRFSGRQFSNSRSEMNVSTLELGDSALYLCASKTGTGDVYEQYFGPGTRLTVT.

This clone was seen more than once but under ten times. This CDR3 is CASGGTSSYEQYF. DNA of the CDR3: TGTGCCAGCGGGGGGACTAGCTCCTACGAGCAGTACTTC. The rearrangement joins TRBV6-5 to TRBJ2-7; 8 positions agree with TRBD2. The junction had 3 bases not matched to a gene; V was cut back by 8 bases and J by 0 bases. The CDR3 consists of 13 residues. Germline V gene data show CDR1 as MNHEY and CDR2 as SVGAGI.

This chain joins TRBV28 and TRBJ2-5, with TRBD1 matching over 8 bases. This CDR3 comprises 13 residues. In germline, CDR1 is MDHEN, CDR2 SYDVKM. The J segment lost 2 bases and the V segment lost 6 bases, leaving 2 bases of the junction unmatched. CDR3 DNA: TGTGCCAGCAGGGGGACAGGTCAAGAGACCCAGTACTTC. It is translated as CASRGTGQETQYF. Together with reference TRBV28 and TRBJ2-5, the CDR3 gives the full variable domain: DVKVTQSSRYLVKRTGEKVFLECVQDMDHENMFWYRQDPGLGLRLIYFSYDVKMKEKGDIPEGYSVSREKKERFSLILESASTNQTSMYLCASRGTGQETQYFGPGTRLLVL.

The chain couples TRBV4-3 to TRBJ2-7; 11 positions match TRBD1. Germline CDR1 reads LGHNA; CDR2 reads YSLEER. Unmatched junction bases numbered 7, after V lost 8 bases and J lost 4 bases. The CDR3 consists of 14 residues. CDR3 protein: CASARDRGFYEQYF. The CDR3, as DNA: TGCGCCAGCGCAAGGGACAGGGGGTTTTACGAGCAGTACTTC.

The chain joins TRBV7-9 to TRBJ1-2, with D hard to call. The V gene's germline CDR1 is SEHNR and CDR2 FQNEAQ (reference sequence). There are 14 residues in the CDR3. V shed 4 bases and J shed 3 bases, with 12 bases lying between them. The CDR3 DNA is TGTGCCAGCAGCTCTAGGCCTCACCACTATGGCTACACCTTC. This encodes CASSSRPHHYGYTF.

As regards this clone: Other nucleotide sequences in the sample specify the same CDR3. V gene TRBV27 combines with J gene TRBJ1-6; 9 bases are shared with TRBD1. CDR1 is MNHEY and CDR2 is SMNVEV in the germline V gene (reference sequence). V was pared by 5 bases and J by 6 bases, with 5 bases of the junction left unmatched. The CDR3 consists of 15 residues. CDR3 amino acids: CASSPTDRGNSPLHF. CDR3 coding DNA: TGTGCCAGCAGTCCGACGGACAGGGGTAATTCACCCCTCCACTTT.

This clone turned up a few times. Written as DNA, the CDR3 is TGTGCCAACCAGGTCGGGACAGGTGACTACGAGCAGTACTTC. It translates to CANQVGTGDYEQYF. The chain combines TRBV3-1 (or the pseudogene TRBV3-2) with TRBJ2-7; TRBD1 aligns across 8 bases. This CDR3 contains 14 residues. After removal of 10 bases from V and 3 bases from J, the junction contained 11 bases not matched to a gene. Germline lookup yields CDR1 LGHDT and CDR2 YNNKEL (reference sequence).

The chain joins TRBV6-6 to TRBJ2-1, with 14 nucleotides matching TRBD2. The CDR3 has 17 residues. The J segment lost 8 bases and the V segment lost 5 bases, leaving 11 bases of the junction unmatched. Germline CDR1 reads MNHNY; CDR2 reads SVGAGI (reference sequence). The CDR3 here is CASSRAWGTSGSYEQFF. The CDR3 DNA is TGTGCCAGCAGTCGCGCCTGGGGGACTAGCGGGAGTTATGAGCAGTTCTTC.

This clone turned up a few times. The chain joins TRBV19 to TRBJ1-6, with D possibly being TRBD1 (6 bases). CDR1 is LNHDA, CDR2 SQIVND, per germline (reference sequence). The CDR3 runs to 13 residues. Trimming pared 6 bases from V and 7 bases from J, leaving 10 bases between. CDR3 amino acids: CASSTTGNSPLHF. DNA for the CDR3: TGTGCCAGTAGCACCACAGGGAATTCACCCCTCCACTTT.

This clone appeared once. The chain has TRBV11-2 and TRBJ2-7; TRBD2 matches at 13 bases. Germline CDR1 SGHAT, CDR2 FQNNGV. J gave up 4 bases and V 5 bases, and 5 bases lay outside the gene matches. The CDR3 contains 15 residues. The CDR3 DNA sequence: TGTGCCAGCAGCAACGGACTAGCGGGAGTATACGAGCAGTACTTC. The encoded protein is CASSNGLAGVYEQYF.

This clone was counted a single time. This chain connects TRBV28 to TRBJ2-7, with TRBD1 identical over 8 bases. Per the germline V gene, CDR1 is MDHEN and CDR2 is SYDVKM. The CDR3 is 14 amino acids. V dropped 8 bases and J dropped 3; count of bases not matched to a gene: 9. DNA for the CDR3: TGTGCCAGCGGACTGCCAGACAGGGGCTACGAGCAGTACTTC. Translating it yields CASGLPDRGYEQYF.

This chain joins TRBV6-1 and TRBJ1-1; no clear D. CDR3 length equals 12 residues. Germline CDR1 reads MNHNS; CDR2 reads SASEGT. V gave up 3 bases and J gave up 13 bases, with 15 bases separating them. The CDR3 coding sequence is TGTGCCAGCAGTGAGACGACGGGGAGGGTTTTCTTT. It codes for CASSETTGRVFF.